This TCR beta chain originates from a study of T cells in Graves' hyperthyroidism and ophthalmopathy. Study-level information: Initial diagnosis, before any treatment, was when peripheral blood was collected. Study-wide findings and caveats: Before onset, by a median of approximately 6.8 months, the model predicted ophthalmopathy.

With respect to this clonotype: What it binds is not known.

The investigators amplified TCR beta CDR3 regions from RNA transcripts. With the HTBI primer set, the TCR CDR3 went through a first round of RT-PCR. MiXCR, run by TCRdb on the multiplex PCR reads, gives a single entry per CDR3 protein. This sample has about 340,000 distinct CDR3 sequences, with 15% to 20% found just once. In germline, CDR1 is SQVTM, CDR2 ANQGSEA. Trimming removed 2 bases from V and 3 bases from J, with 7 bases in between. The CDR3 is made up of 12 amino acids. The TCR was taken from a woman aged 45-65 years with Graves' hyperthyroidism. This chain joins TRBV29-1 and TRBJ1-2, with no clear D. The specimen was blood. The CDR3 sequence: CSVEKGDYGYTF. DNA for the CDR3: TGCAGCGTTGAAAAAGGAGACTATGGCTACACCTTC.